This T cell receptor (beta chain) appears in the sequencing data of a study of shared clonotypes between healthy human individuals. Study observations and caveats: Larger estimated richness was generally recorded for naive subsets relative to memory subsets.

The naive CD8 fraction comprised CD45RO-negative cells positively selected for CCR7 and excluded terminally differentiated effector memory CD45RA+ cells. There were no recent acute infections or vaccinations among the donors, who were healthy HIV-negative adults. Adult Caucasians living in Nashville, Tennessee made up all of the donors. Several immunoSEQ 96-well plates shared each subset's DNA, each plate a replicate. Some clones are missing from TCRdb's copy, which holds only in-frame ones; the method was immunoSEQ multiplex PCR. Counted here are some 2,000,000 clones, less than 95% occurring once; the ten biggest clones make up about 1.1%. For this clone: What it binds is unknown.

The junction had 5 bases not matched to a gene; V was cut back by 0 bases and J by 3 bases. The CDR3 consists of 16 residues. Germline V gene lookup returns CDR1 MNHEY and CDR2 SMNVEV (reference sequence). Sequenced input: naive CD8+ T cells sorted from blood. The clonotype originates from a man between 18 and 35 years old in good health. The chain employs TRBV27 and TRBJ1-2; TRBD1 matches 9 bases. This CDR3 is CASSLSHRGLDYGYTF. Written as DNA, the CDR3 is TGTGCCAGCAGTTTATCGCACAGGGGGCTCGACTATGGCTACACCTTC.